The sequence of this T cell receptor beta chain was determined in a study of blood T cell repertoires in COVID-19. For the study at large: Material from acute and convalescent COVID-19 was sourced from the United States, Italy and Spain. T cells, B-cell-depleted T cells, or PBMCs supplied cDNA or gDNA.

The germline V and J ends were trimmed by 6 bases and 0 bases, with 12 bases remaining between them. The CDR3 runs 15 residues. The germline V gene has CDR1 ENHRY and CDR2 SYGVKD. As processed by the authors: Cell counts per sample came from amplifying reference gene primers. Data came from immunoSEQ multiplex PCR; TCRdb stores just in-frame clones and leaves some out. Clone size and V and J calls were adopted from that table, with D and trimming inferred from the DNA. This sample has 150,000 or so clones, with 87% found just once. The sample taken for sequencing was peripheral blood. This sequence joins TRBV10-3 and TRBJ1-5; tentatively, D is TRBD1 (5 bases). This clonotype was obtained from a man aged 80 or over with acute or convalescent COVID-19. CDR3 sequence (DNA): TGTGCCATCAGCGAAGACAGAATTAGCAATCAGCCCCAGCATTTT. Its translation is CAISEDRISNQPQHF.